These 16 T cell receptor beta chains were sequenced from one sample in a study of T cell repertoires in ileal Crohn's disease. Generated by immunoSEQ multiplex PCR, the TCRdb table keeps only in-frame clones and is missing some. The sample comprises 6,000 to 8,000 clones, 65% to 85% of which are singletons, and roughly 3% rests with the top ten. The material sequenced was ileal tissue. Source of these receptors: an adult with Crohn's disease.

The chain employs TRBV5-1 and TRBJ1-1, with D possibly matching TRBD1 (6 bases). V lost 0 bases, J lost 2 bases, and 8 bases lay in between. Germline CDR1 SGHRS, CDR2 YFSETQ. The CDR3 runs to 14 residues. CDR3 nucleotides: TGCGCCAGCAGCTTGGGGGACAAAAACACTGAAGCTTTCTTT. Protein: CASSLGDKNTEAFF.

The genes are TRBV14 and TRBJ2-7; 7 bases line up with TRBD1. The CDR3 is 16 amino acids. Losses at the gene ends were 4 bases for V and 4 bases for J; bases not matched to a gene: 13. Germline V gene data show CDR1 as SGHDN and CDR2 as FVKESK. CDR3 loop: CASSPLRGGGDYEQYF. The CDR3 DNA reads as TGTGCCAGCAGCCCCTTACGAGGGGGCGGCGATTACGAGCAGTACTTC.

The gene calls are TRBV7-2 and TRBJ2-7, with a tentative D call TRBD1 (5 bases). V lost 1 base, J lost 6 bases, and 13 bases lay in between. The germline gives CDR1 SGHTA, CDR2 FQGNSA. The CDR3 covers 14 residues. CDR3 protein: CASSLGTRTSEQYF. In nucleotides, the CDR3 is TGTGCCAGCAGCTTAGGGACACGGACATCCGAGCAGTACTTC.

This clone was recorded once. The chain employs TRBV25-1 and TRBJ2-3, with 12 bases fitting TRBD2. Germline trimming cut 8 bases from V and 0 bases from J; bases unmatched to any gene: 9. The CDR3 has 17 amino acids. CDR1 MGHDK and CDR2 SYGVNS come from the germline V gene. This chain's CDR3 is CASETSGGPPSTDTQYF. Here the CDR3 DNA reads TGTGCCAGCGAGACTAGCGGGGGCCCCCCCAGCACAGATACGCAGTATTTT.

The chain is built from TRBV6-5 and TRBJ1-2; maybe TRBD1 (6 bases). Germline CDR1 MNHEY, CDR2 SVGAGI. The CDR3 extends over 15 amino acids. V lost 2 bases to trimming and J lost 2 bases, with 12 bases between them. The DNA for the CDR3 is TGTGCCAGCAGTTACGCGGGGGGCGCGAACTATGGCTACACCTTC. Translation: CASSYAGGANYGYTF.

The chain carries TRBV30 and TRBJ2-5, with 11 nucleotides matching TRBD2. This CDR3 spans 14 amino acids. J gave up 5 bases and V 8 bases, and 10 bases lay outside the gene matches. Germline V lookup: CDR1 GTSNPN, CDR2 SVGIG (reference sequence). For the CDR3, the DNA is TGTGCCCTTAGTGGCTTAGCGGGAGGGGAGACCCAGTACTTC. This codes for CALSGLAGGETQYF.

This clone has a single count. This sequence joins TRBV7-9 and TRBJ2-3; D is possibly TRBD1 (5 bases). Germline V gene lookup returns CDR1 SEHNR and CDR2 FQNEAQ (reference sequence). Deletions cut 5 bases from V and 0 bases from J, with 9 bases between. CDR3 length equals 14 residues. The CDR3 region is CASSPGSSTDTQYF. CDR3 coding DNA: TGTGCCAGCAGCCCAGGGTCTAGCACAGATACGCAGTATTTT.

This clone has more than one count but fewer than ten. This chain links TRBV6-4 with TRBJ1-1; 8 bases fit TRBD1. CDR1 MRHNA and CDR2 SNTAGT come from the germline V gene. The CDR3 is 13 residues long. With V trimmed by 5 bases and J by 4 bases, 3 bases remained unmatched. CDR3 protein: CASSRTGTTEAFF. CDR3 bases: TGTGCCAGCAGTAGGACAGGGACCACTGAAGCTTTCTTT.

CDR3 DNA sequence: TGTGCCAGTAGTATGCGGGGGACTAGCGGGATGAACACCGGGGAGCTGTTTTTT. The encoded protein is CASSMRGTSGMNTGELFF. The chain joins TRBV19 to TRBJ2-2; 13 nucleotides match TRBD2. V trimming: 3 bases; J trimming: 1 base; junction bases outside the gene matches: 5. Germline CDR1 LNHDA, CDR2 SQIVND (reference sequence). This CDR3 spans 18 amino acids.

This chain links TRBV27 with TRBJ2-1; 7 nucleotides match TRBD2. CDR3 length equals 16 residues. Germline V gene lookup returns CDR1 MNHEY and CDR2 SMNVEV (reference sequence). The V segment lost 5 bases and the J segment 2 bases; nucleotides outside the gene matches: 9. The chain's CDR3 is CASSPGIGRAYNEQFF. CDR3 sequence (DNA): TGTGCCAGCAGTCCGGGGATAGGGAGGGCCTACAATGAGCAGTTCTTC.

The chain has TRBV18 and TRBJ2-7; 7 nucleotides agree with TRBD2. The length of the CDR3 is 15 residues. The germline gives CDR1 KGHSH, CDR2 LQKENI. V lost 3 bases and J lost 0; bases outside the gene matches: 5. As DNA, the CDR3 is TGTGCCAGCTCACCGGGAGGGTCTCTCTCCTACGAGCAGTACTTC. It translates to CASSPGGSLSYEQYF.

The rearrangement joins TRBV12-5 to TRBJ2-7, with TRBD2 matching 12 bases. With 2 bases clipped from V and 1 base from J, the junction kept 0 bases outside the gene matches. The CDR3 runs 15 residues. Germline CDR1 and CDR2: LGHNT and FRNRAP. The CDR3 sequence is CASGLTSGGSYEQYF. The DNA of the CDR3 is TGTGCTAGTGGTTTGACTAGCGGGGGGTCCTACGAGCAGTACTTC.

A single count supports this clone. The junction and the germline gene differ at one end; a read error may be behind it. The chain uses TRBV7-7 and TRBJ2-1, with TRBD2 matching over 12 bases. Germline lookup yields CDR1 SSHAT and CDR2 FNYEAQ (reference sequence). The CDR3 sequence is 16 residues long. The CDR3 nucleotides read TGTGCTAGCAGCTTAGTCCCTAGCGGGGGGGCGTATGAGCAGTTCTTC. Protein product: CASSLVPSGGAYEQFF.

This rearrangement joins TRBV6-5 to TRBJ2-7; D possibly corresponds to TRBD1 (5 bases). The CDR3 is 14 residues long. Germline V gene data show CDR1 as MNHEY and CDR2 as SVGAGI. V gave up 7 bases and J gave up 3 bases, with 16 bases separating them. As DNA, the CDR3 is TGTGCCAGCACCGGACAAGGAAAAGACTACGAGCAGTACTTC. Protein: CASTGQGKDYEQYF.

This clone turned up a few times. The identical CDR3 is also encoded by other nucleotide sequences in the sample. This chain uses TRBV11-2 with TRBJ2-1; 9 nucleotides align to TRBD1. Germline-derived CDR1 and CDR2 are SGHAT and FQNNGV. The CDR3 is 15 residues long. The V and J ends lost 0 bases and 4 bases, in that order; junction bases with no gene match: 1. The CDR3 reads CASSLEQGAYNEQFF. DNA of the CDR3: TGTGCCAGCAGCTTAGAACAGGGGGCATACAATGAGCAGTTCTTC.

The chain employs TRBV23-1 and TRBJ2-7, with TRBD1 matching 7 bases. TRBV23-1 is designated an ORF whose function remains uncertain. The CDR3 extends over 14 amino acids. V was clipped by 8 bases and J by 0 bases; unmatched bases: 7. CDR3 residues: CASRRTGSSYEQYF. In nucleotides, the CDR3 is TGCGCCAGCCGTCGGACAGGCAGCTCCTACGAGCAGTACTTC.